The following is a T cell receptor beta chain sequence with its context. Its cognate antigen is unknown. This sample is drawn from a study of a mutant IDH1 vaccine in newly diagnosed glioma. Study findings and constraints: Changes to the top peripheral T cell clonotypes appeared unrelated to pseudoprogression.

The V and J ends lost 0 bases and 2 bases respectively, with 5 bases between them. This CDR3 has 13 amino acids. Germline-derived CDR1 and CDR2 are SGDLS and YYNGEE. The repertoire was sequenced with immunoSEQ multiplex PCR; TCRdb's copy has only in-frame clones and lacks some. Among 25,000 to 30,000 clones listed, around 89% were seen once. Time point: week 5, during vaccination. Vaccinated patients received 300 ug of mutant IDH1 20-mer peptide per dose, with topical imiquimod. This receptor was taken from a man between 18 and 35 years old with glioma. The source was PBMCs, collected from a glioma patient whose treatment included an IDH1 peptide vaccine. This chain connects TRBV9 to TRBJ1-1; D unresolved. CDR3 region: CASSVAHNTEAFF. The CDR3 region has the DNA TGTGCCAGCAGCGTAGCCCATAACACTGAAGCTTTCTTT.